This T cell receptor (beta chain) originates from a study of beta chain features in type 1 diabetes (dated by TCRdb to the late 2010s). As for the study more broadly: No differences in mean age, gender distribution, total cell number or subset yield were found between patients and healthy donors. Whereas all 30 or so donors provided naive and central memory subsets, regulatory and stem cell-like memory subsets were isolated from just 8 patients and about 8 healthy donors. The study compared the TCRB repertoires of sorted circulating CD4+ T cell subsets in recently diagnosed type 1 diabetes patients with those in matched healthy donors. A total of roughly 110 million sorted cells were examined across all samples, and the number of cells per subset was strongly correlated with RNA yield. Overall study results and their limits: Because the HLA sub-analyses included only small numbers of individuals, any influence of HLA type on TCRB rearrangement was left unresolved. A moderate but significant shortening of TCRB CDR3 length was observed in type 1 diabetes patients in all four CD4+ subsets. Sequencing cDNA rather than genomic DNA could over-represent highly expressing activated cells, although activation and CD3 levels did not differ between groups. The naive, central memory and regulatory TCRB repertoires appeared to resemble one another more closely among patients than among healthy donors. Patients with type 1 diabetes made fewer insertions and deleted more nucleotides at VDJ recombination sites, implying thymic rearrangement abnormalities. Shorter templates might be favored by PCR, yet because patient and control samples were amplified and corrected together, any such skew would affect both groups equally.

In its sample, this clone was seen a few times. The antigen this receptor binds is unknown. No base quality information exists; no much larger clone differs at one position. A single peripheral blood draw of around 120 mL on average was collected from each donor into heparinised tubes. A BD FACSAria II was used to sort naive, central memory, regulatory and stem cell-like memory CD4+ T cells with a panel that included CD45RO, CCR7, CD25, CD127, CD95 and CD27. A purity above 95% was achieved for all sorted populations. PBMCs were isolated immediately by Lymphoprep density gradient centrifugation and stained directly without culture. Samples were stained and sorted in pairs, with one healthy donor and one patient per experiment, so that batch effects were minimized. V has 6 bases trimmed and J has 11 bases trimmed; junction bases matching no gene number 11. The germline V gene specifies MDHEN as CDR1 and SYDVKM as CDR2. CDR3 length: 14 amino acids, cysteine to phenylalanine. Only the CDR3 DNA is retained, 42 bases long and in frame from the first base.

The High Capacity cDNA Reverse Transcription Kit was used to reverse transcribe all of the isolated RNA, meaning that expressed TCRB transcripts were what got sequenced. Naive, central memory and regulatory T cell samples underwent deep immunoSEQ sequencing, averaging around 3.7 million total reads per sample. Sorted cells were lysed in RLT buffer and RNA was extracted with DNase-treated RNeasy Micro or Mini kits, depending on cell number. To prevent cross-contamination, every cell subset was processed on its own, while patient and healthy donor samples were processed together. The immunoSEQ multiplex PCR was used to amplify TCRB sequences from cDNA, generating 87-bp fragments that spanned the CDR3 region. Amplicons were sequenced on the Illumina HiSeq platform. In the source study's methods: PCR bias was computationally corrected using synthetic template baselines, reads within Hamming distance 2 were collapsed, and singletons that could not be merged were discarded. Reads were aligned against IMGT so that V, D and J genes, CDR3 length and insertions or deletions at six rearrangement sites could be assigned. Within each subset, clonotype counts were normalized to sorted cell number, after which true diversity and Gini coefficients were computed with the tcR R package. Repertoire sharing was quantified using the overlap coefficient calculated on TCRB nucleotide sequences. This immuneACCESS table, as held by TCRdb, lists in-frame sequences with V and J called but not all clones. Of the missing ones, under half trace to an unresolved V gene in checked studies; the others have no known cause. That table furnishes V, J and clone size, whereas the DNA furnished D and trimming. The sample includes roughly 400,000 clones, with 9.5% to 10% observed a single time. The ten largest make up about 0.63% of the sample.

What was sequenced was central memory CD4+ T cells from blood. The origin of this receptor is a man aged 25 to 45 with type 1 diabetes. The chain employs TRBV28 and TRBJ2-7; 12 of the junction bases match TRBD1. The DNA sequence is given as TGTGCCAGCAGCACCGGGACAGGGGGCGCCGCCAAGTACTTC. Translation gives CASSTGTGGAAKYF. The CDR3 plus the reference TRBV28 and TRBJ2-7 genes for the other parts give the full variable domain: DVKVTQSSRYLVKRTGEKVFLECVQDMDHENMFWYRQDPGLGLRLIYFSYDVKMKEKGDIPEGYSVSREKKERFSLILESASTNQTSMYLCASSTGTGGAAKYFGPGTRLTVT.